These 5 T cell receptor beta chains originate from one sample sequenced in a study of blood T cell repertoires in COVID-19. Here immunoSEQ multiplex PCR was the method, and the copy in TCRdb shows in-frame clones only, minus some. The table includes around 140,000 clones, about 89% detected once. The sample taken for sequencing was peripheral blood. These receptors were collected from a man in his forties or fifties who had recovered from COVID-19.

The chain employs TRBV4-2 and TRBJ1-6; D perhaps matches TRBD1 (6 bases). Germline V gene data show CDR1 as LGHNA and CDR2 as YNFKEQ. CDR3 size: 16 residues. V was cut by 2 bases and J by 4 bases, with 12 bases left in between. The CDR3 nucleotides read TGTGCCAGCAGCCAAATACGGGACAATTATAATTCACCCCTCCACTTT. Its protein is CASSQIRDNYNSPLHF.

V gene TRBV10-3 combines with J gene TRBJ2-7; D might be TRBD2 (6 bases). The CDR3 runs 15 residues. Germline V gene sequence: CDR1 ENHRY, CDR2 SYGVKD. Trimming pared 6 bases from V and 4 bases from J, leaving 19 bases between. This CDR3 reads CAISPGRAGNYEQYF. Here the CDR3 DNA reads TGTGCCATCAGCCCGGGCAGGGCGGGGAATTACGAGCAGTACTTC.

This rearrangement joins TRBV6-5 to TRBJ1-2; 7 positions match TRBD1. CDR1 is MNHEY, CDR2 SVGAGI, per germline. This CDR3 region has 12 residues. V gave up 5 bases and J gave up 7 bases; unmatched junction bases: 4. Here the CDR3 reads CASSPRTGGYTF. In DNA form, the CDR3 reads TGTGCCAGCAGTCCCCGGACAGGTGGCTACACCTTC.

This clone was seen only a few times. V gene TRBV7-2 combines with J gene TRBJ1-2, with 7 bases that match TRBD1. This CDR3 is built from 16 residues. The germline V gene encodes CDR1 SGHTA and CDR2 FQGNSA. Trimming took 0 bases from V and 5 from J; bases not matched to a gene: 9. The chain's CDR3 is CASSLATTGKSYGYTF. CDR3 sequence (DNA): TGTGCCAGCAGCTTAGCCACGACAGGGAAGTCTTATGGCTACACCTTC.

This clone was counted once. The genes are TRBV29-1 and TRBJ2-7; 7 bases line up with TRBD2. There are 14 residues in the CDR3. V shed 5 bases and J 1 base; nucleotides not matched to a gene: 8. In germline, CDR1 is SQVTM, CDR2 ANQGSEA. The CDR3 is CSVPGASGSYEQYF. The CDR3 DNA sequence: TGCAGCGTTCCCGGAGCTAGCGGATCCTACGAGCAGTACTTC.